This is a list of T cell receptor beta chains from one sample in a study of T cell repertoires in cytomegalovirus infection. One entry per CDR3 protein, called by TCRdb with MiXCR from the reads. The sample holds 600,000 to 800,000 distinct CDR3 sequences, roughly a quarter seen once. The sample comprised CD8+ T cells from PBMCs. These receptors originate from a human donor in good health (CMV status not recorded). Some clones in this sample may be carry-over from other donors' samples. Each CDR3 is given with its conserved first and last residue. The D gene is left open where the match is weak. The listing skips clone size in some rows; elsewhere it reads once, few, many or a size class.

TRBV12-3/TRBV12-4	TRBD1	many	TRBJ2-1	CASFWTGANEQFF	TGTGCCAGCTTTTGGACAGGGGCCAATGAGCAGTTCTTC
TRBV7-9	NA	many	TRBJ1-1	CASRDRYTEAFF	TGTGCCAGCAGGGACAGATACACTGAAGCTTTCTTT
TRBV10-1	NA	NA	TRBJ1-6	CASSESRAGDSPLHF	TGCGCCAGCAGTGAGAGCAGGGCTGGGGATTCACCCCTCCACTTT
TRBV7-6	NA	many	TRBJ2-1	CASSGQNEQFF	TGTGCCAGCAGCGGACAGAATGAGCAGTTCTTC
TRBV7-8	TRBD1	many	TRBJ2-7	CASSLETGPSYEQYF	TGTGCCAGCAGCTTAGAGACAGGGCCATCCTACGAGCAGTACTTC
TRBV27	NA	few	TRBJ2-1	CASSLTLRGYDEQFF	TGTGCCAGCAGTCTGACACTAAGGGGTTATGATGAGCAGTTCTTC
TRBV5-4	TRBD1	once	TRBJ2-5	CASSLETGGLETQYF	TGTGCCAGCAGCTTAGAGACAGGGGGCCTAGAGACCCAGTACTTC
TRBV6-1	NA	few	TRBJ2-1	CASSLLRRSSYNEQFF	TGTGCCAGCAGTCTTCTCAGGCGAAGCTCCTACAATGAGCAGTTCTTC
TRBV7-9	NA	few	TRBJ2-3	CATSPPGRPLADTQYF	TGTGCCACCAGTCCTCCGGGACGCCCGTTGGCAGATACGCAGTATTTT
TRBV9	TRBD2	once	TRBJ2-3	CASSDSPIAGTDTDTQYF	TGTGCCAGCAGCGACTCCCCCATAGCGGGGACGGACACAGATACGCAGTATTTT
TRBV6-6	NA	few	TRBJ1-2	CASSYSVEGATF	TGTGCCAGCAGTTACTCGGTTGAAGGGGCAACCTTC
TRBV7-8	NA	few	TRBJ2-1	CASSLAGFLAINEQFF	TGTGCCAGCAGCTTAGCGGGGTTCCTAGCTATTAATGAGCAGTTCTTC
TRBV20-1	TRBD2	NA	TRBJ2-1	CSARTSGGTSSYNEQFF	TGCAGTGCCCGGACTAGCGGGGGGACGAGCTCCTACAATGAGCAGTTCTTC
TRBV4-3	NA	NA	TRBJ2-6	CASSQDPLSGANVLTF	TGCGCCAGCAGCCAAGATCCCCTCTCTGGGGCCAACGTCCTGACTTTC
TRBV19	NA	NA	TRBJ2-1	CASSPGLNPYNEQFF	TGTGCCAGTAGTCCGGGACTCAACCCCTACAATGAGCAGTTCTTC
TRBV7-9	NA	NA	TRBJ2-1	CASSSPKGYNEQFF	TGTGCCAGCAGCTCCCCCAAGGGTTACAATGAGCAGTTCTTC
TRBV7-9	NA	few	TRBJ2-1	CASSPLNDIGMEQFF	TGTGCCAGCAGCCCGCTGAACGATATCGGGATGGAGCAGTTCTTC
TRBV7-8	NA	few	TRBJ2-3	CASSFLTGIADTQYF	TGTGCCAGCAGCTTTTTAACAGGAATCGCAGATACGCAGTATTTT